This T cell receptor (beta chain) was identified during a study of control samples from healthy donors and cancer patients. Per the germline V gene, CDR1 is KGHDR and CDR2 is SFDVKD. This CDR3 has 14 amino acids. V lost 5 bases, J lost 6 bases, and 15 bases lay in between. Assay used: immunoSEQ multiplex PCR; TCRdb lists only in-frame clones, some missing. The table includes around 190,000 clones, around 91% detected once. This sequence was found in a woman in her forties or fifties in good health. This sequence joins TRBV24-1 and TRBJ1-1; D is perhaps TRBD1 (5 bases). Specimen: blood. The CDR3 coding sequence is TGTGCCACCAGTGCCACAGGACGGGGATCTGAAGCTTTCTTT. Translating it yields CATSATGRGSEAFF.